This TCR beta chain was sequenced during a study of shared clonotypes between healthy human individuals. Study findings and constraints: Blood was the only sampled material, and tissue repertoires likely differ. A few donors had roughly 5% of their naive CD4 clonotypes in common. Non-shared clonotypes had lower generation probabilities than those shared by all four donors. In having few donors, the study represented limited genetic and exposure-history diversity.

Of note for this clone: The antigen is not known. Other DNA sequences in this specimen translate into the identical CDR3.

Clones were sequenced by immunoSEQ multiplex PCR, and TCRdb holds only the in-frame ones, with some missing. The sample lists over a million clones; approximately 98.5% were seen once. Germline CDR1 reads MDHEN; CDR2 reads SYDVKM. CDR3 length equals 15 residues. J was trimmed by 3 bases and V by 6 bases; bases with no gene match: 7. Material: naive CD4+ T cells sorted from blood. Subset in this sample: CD45RA+ positively selected. The V call is TRBV28, the J call TRBJ2-7, with 11 positions matching TRBD2. This TCR derives from a man under 40 in good health. The CDR3 loop reads CASSPPGLADYEQYF. CDR3 bases: TGTGCCAGCAGCCCTCCGGGACTAGCGGACTACGAGCAGTACTTC.